This TCR beta chain was obtained from a study of memory CD4+ T cells and cytomegalovirus serostatus. Broader study findings: The CMV-associated TCR signature appears largely within the CD4+ memory repertoire.

With 7 bases removed from V and 5 bases from J, the gap between germline ends came to 12 bases. Germline assignment: CDR1 MDHEN and CDR2 SYDVKM. The length of the CDR3 is 13 residues. The data were produced by immunoSEQ multiplex PCR, yet TCRdb's version contains in-frame clones alone and is incomplete. Of about 75,000 clones in the sample, roughly 78% are singletons; the top ten hold 2.5% to 3%. Details on this clone: Antigen: not known.

Single viable CD3+CD4+CD8-CD45RO+ cells were sorted as the memory CD4+ T cells. This chain joins TRBV28 and TRBJ2-1; TRBD2 is a possible D gene (6 bases). The sequence derives from an adult in good health and CMV-seropositive. What was sequenced was memory CD4+ T cells from blood. DNA for the CDR3: TGTGCCAGCAAGGGGAGGTTGGACAATGAGCAGTTCTTC. Translated, it gives CASKGRLDNEQFF.